Described below is a single TCR beta chain sequence and its context. This sample is drawn from a study of blood T cells in healthy people across ages. With a J-beta primer mix and a sample-barcoded 5' primer, a second PCR ran about 7 to 12 cycles. From the 5' RACE reads, TCRdb called clonotypes with MiXCR, one entry per CDR3 protein. The profile shows around 620,000 distinct CDR3 sequences, roughly a quarter of them singletons. Sequenced material: blood. The TCR originated in an older woman in good health.

The CDR3 protein is CSAMGFHRGTDTQYF. The CDR3 nucleotides are TGCAGTGCTATGGGGTTCCATAGAGGCACAGATACGCAGTATTTT. The chain joins TRBV20-1 to TRBJ2-3; D is ambiguous. Germline V lookup: CDR1 DFQATT, CDR2 SNEGSKA (reference sequence). There are 15 residues in the CDR3. The germline V and J ends were trimmed by 4 bases and 1 base, with 15 bases remaining between them.